The next 11 T cell receptor beta chains were all read from a single sample in a study of cytomegalovirus exposure and HLA in healthy donors. Vbeta (60) and Jbeta (13) primers were used in the PCR. Sequenced by immunoSEQ multiplex PCR; TCRdb stores in-frame clones only, minus some. The sample lists nearly 110,000 clones, about 80% occurring once. The source material was PBMCs. These receptors all stem from a man aged 25-45 years in good health and CMV-seropositive.

The rearrangement uses TRBV7-9 and TRBJ1-3, with 7 bases that match TRBD1. The CDR3 loop spans 17 amino acids. V gave up 8 bases and J gave up 0 bases; unmatched junction bases: 13. Germline-derived CDR1 and CDR2 are SEHNR and FQNEAQ (reference sequence). The CDR3 is CASLPGFDRVSGNTIYF. In DNA form, the CDR3 reads TGTGCCAGCCTCCCCGGGTTTGACAGGGTCTCTGGAAACACCATATATTTT. Looking up the rest from reference TRBV7-9 and TRBJ1-3 gives the full variable domain: DTGVSQNPRHKITKRGQNVTFRCDPISEHNRLYWYRQTLGQGPEFLTYFQNEAQLEKSRLLSDRFSAERPKGSFSTLEIQRTEQGDSAMYLCASLPGFDRVSGNTIYFGEGSWLTVV.

The chain employs TRBV7-2 and TRBJ1-5; a possible D gene is TRBD1 (6 bases). From germline, CDR1 is SGHTA and CDR2 FQGNSA. CDR3 size: 14 residues. V shed 3 bases and J shed 3 bases, with 9 bases lying between them. CDR3 nucleotide sequence: TGTGCCAGCAGCTTTAAGGGGGTCAATCAGCCCCAGCATTTT. It is translated as CASSFKGVNQPQHF.

The rearrangement links TRBV6-6 to TRBJ1-1; TRBD1 is a possible D gene (6 bases). The germline CDR1 and CDR2 sequences are MNHNY and SVGAGI (reference sequence). Trimming cost V 5 bases and J 4 bases, with 14 bases left between them. The CDR3 consists of 14 residues. The CDR3 sequence: CASSRQEQATEAFF. Written as DNA, the CDR3 is TGTGCCAGCAGTCGACAGGAGCAGGCCACTGAAGCTTTCTTT.

This clone was picked up a small number of times. This sequence joins TRBV2 and TRBJ1-6, with 7 bases identical to TRBD1. V trimming: 2 bases; J trimming: 7 bases; junction bases outside the gene matches: 5. The CDR3 runs to 15 residues. CDR1 and CDR2 (germline): SNHLY, FYNNEI. The CDR3 region is CASSETRQGNSPLHF. As DNA, the CDR3 is TGTGCCAGCAGTGAAACGAGACAGGGAAATTCACCCCTCCACTTT. The variable domain in full, completed from reference TRBV2 and TRBJ1-6, reads EPEVTQTPSHQVTQMGQEVILRCVPISNHLYFYWYRQILGQKVEFLVSFYNNEISEKSEIFDDQFSVERPDGSNFTLKIRSTKLEDSAMYFCASSETRQGNSPLHFGNGTRLTVT.

This clone was counted only a few times. This rearrangement joins TRBV5-1 to TRBJ2-3, with TRBD2 matching 9 bases. J lost 1 base, V lost 2 bases, and 5 bases had no gene match. Germline V CDR1 and CDR2: SGHRS, YFSETQ. The CDR3 is 16 amino acids. Here the CDR3 DNA reads TGCGCCAGCAGCTTTCTGCGGGGGGGCGGCACAGATACGCAGTATTTT. It translates to CASSFLRGGGTDTQYF. Using reference TRBV5-1 and TRBJ2-3 for the parts outside the CDR3, the full variable domain is KAGVTQTPRYLIKTRGQQVTLSCSPISGHRSVSWYQQTPGQGLQFLFEYFSETQRNKGNFPGRFSGRQFSNSRSEMNVSTLELGDSALYLCASSFLRGGGTDTQYFGPGTRLTVL.

This clone has only a few counts. The junction differs from germline at one of its ends, possibly a read error. The chain uses TRBV27 and TRBJ2-6; TRBD1 agrees at 8 bases. The germline CDR1 and CDR2 sequences are MNHEY and SMNVEV (reference sequence). The CDR3 contains 18 residues. CDR3 residues: CASSPRQGSSSGANGLTF. CDR3 nucleotide sequence: TGTGCCAGCAGTCCCCGACAGGGGAGTAGCTCTGGGGCCAACGGCCTGACTTTC.

V gene TRBV9 combines with J gene TRBJ2-2; TRBD2 might be the D (7 bases). The V end lost 0 bases, the J end lost 5 bases, and 14 bases lay between the germline ends. The CDR3 has 16 amino acids. CDR1 is SGDLS, CDR2 YYNGEE, per germline. In nucleotides, the CDR3 is TGTGCCAGCAGCGTAGTCGGCGGGGGCTTGACCGGGGAGCTGTTTTTT. Its translation is CASSVVGGGLTGELFF. Full variable domain (missing parts from reference TRBV9 and TRBJ2-2): DSGVTQTPKHLITATGQRVTLRCSPRSGDLSVYWYQQSLDQGLQFLIQYYNGEERAKGNILERFSAQQFPDLHSELNLSSLELGDSALYFCASSVVGGGLTGELFFGEGSRLTVL.

V usage is TRBV6-4 and J usage is TRBJ2-1; 8 bases line up with TRBD2. The CDR3 has 13 residues. V was clipped by 2 bases and J by 6 bases; unmatched bases: 0. The germline V gene encodes CDR1 MRHNA and CDR2 SNTAGT. The CDR3 spells CASSDGTSNEQFF. The CDR3 DNA reads as TGTGCCAGCAGTGACGGGACTAGCAATGAGCAGTTCTTC.

The chain combines TRBV7-6 with TRBJ2-2; D ambiguous. Germline-derived CDR1 and CDR2 are SGHVS and FNYEAQ. The CDR3 is made up of 14 amino acids. Trimming left V 0 bases short and J 2 bases short, with 4 bases between. DNA for the CDR3: TGTGCCAGCAGCTTAGCGGCTAACACCGGGGAGCTGTTTTTT. It yields the protein CASSLAANTGELFF.

This clone was picked up one time. The chain joins TRBV5-1 to TRBJ1-1; possibly TRBD1 for D (6 bases). V shed 4 bases and J shed 1 base, with 11 bases lying between them. CDR3 length equals 14 residues. Looked up from germline, CDR1 is SGHRS and CDR2 is YFSETQ. CDR3 DNA: TGCGCCAGCAGCGGTGGGGGGGCGAACACTGAAGCTTTCTTT. Encoded protein: CASSGGGANTEAFF.

This chain links TRBV10-3 with TRBJ1-2; D gene ambiguous. The V end was cut by 3 bases, the J end by 0 bases, with 11 bases between. The CDR3 totals 15 residues. Per germline, CDR1 ENHRY and CDR2 SYGVKD. Here the CDR3 reads CAISDNSGANYGYTF. For the CDR3, the DNA is TGTGCCATCAGTGACAACTCGGGAGCTAACTATGGCTACACCTTC.